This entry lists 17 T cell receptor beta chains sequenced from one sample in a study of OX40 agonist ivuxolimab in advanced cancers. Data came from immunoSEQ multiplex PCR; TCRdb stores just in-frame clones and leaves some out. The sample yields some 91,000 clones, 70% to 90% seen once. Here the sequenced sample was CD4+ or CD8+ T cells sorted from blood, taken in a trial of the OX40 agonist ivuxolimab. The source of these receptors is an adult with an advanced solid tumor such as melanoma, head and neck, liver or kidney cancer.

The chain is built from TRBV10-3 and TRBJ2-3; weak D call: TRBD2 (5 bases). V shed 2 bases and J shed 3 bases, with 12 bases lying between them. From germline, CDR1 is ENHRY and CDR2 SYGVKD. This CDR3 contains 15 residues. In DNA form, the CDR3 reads TGTGCCATCAGTGAGGTGGGAGTGGGAACAGATACGCAGTATTTT. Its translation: CAISEVGVGTDTQYF.

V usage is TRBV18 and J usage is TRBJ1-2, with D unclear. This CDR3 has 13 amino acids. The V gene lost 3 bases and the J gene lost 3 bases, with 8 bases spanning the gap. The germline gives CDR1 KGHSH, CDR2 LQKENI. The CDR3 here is CASSPEKHYGYTF. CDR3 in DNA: TGTGCCAGCTCACCGGAAAAGCACTATGGCTACACCTTC.

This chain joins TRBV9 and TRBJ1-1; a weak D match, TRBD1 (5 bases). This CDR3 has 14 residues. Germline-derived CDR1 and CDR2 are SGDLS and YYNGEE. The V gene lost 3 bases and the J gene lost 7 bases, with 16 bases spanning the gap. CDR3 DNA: TGTGCCAGCAGCGCCTCGGGCGGGGCGGGTGAAGCTTTCTTT. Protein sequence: CASSASGGAGEAFF.

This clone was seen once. CDR3 sequence: CASSYSHRQNSPLHF. CDR3 nucleotide sequence: TGTGCCAGCAGTTACTCGCACAGGCAGAATTCACCCCTCCACTTT. The genes are TRBV6-5 and TRBJ1-6, with D perhaps matching TRBD1 (5 bases). Trimming stripped 0 bases from V and 7 bases from J, with 10 bases between. Germline CDR1 is MNHEY and CDR2 is SVGAGI. The CDR3 length is 15 residues.

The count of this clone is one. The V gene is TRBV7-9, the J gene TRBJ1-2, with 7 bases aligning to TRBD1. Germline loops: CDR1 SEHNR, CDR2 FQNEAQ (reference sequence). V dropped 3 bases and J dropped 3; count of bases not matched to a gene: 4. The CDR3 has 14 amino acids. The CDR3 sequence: CASSFGGGDYGYTF. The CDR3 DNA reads TGTGCCAGCAGCTTCGGAGGGGGCGACTATGGCTACACCTTC. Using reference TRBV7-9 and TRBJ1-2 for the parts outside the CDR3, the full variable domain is DTGVSQNPRHKITKRGQNVTFRCDPISEHNRLYWYRQTLGQGPEFLTYFQNEAQLEKSRLLSDRFSAERPKGSFSTLEIQRTEQGDSAMYLCASSFGGGDYGYTFGSGTRLTVV.

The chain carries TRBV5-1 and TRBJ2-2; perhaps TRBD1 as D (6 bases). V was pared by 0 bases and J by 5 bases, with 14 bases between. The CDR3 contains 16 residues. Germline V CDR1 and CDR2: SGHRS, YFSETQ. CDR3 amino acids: CASSLDTGKRTGELFF. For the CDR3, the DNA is TGCGCCAGCAGCTTGGACACAGGGAAAAGGACCGGGGAGCTGTTTTTT. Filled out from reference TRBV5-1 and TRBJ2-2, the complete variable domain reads KAGVTQTPRYLIKTRGQQVTLSCSPISGHRSVSWYQQTPGQGLQFLFEYFSETQRNKGNFPGRFSGRQFSNSRSEMNVSTLELGDSALYLCASSLDTGKRTGELFFGEGSRLTVL.

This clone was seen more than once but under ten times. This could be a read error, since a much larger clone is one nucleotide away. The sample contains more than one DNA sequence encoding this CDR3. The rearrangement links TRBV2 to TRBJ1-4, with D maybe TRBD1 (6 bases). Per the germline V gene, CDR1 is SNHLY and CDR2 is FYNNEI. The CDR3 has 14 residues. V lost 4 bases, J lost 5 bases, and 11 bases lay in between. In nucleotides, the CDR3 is TGTGCCAGCAGTGTCGGGCAGGGGAATGAAAAACTGTTTTTT. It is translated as CASSVGQGNEKLFF. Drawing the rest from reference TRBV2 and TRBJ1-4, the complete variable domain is EPEVTQTPSHQVTQMGQEVILRCVPISNHLYFYWYRQILGQKVEFLVSFYNNEISEKSEIFDDQFSVERPDGSNFTLKIRSTKLEDSAMYFCASSVGQGNEKLFFGSGTQLSVL.

For the CDR3, the DNA is TGTGCCAGCAGATCACAGGGGGCGGGAGTCCACTACAATGAGCAGTTCTTC. This encodes CASRSQGAGVHYNEQFF. The chain recombines TRBV27 with TRBJ2-1; 9 nucleotides align to TRBD1. The CDR3 is made up of 17 amino acids. The J segment lost 3 bases and the V segment lost 6 bases, leaving 12 bases of the junction unmatched. Germline V gives CDR1 MNHEY, CDR2 SMNVEV (reference sequence).

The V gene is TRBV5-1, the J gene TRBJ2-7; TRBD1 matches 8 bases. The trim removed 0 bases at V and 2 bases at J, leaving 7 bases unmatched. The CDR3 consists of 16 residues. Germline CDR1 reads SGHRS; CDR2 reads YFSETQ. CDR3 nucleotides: TGCGCCAGCAGCTTGGTTTCGACAGGGGCAACCTACGAGCAGTACTTC. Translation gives CASSLVSTGATYEQYF.

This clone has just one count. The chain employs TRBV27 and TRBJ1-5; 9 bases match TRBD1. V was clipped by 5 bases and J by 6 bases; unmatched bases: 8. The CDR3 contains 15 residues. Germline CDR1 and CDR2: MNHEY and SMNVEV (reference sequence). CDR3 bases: TGTGCCAGCAGTAGGGTAACAGGGGGCGTTCAGCCCCAGCATTTT. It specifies CASSRVTGGVQPQHF.

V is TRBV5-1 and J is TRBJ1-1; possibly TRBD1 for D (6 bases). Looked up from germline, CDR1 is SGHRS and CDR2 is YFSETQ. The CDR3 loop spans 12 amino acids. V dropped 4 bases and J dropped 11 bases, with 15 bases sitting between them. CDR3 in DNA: TGCGCCAGCAGCCCCTTCAGGGGCGGTGCTTTCTTT. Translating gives CASSPFRGGAFF.

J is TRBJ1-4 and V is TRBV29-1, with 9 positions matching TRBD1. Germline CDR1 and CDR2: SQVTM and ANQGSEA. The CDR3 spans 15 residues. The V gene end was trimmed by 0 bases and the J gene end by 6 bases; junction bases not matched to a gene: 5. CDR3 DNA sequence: TGCAGCGTTGAAGATGGGACAGGGATCGATGAAAAACTGTTTTTT. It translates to CSVEDGTGIDEKLFF.

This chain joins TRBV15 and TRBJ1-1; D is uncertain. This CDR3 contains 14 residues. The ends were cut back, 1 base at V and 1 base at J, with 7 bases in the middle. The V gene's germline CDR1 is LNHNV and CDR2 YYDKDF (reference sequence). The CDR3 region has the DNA TGTGCCACCAGCAGAGTATCCGGGAACACTGAAGCTTTCTTT. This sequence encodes CATSRVSGNTEAFF. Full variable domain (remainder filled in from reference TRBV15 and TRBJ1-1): DAMVIQNPRYQVTQFGKPVTLSCSQTLNHNVMYWYQQKSSQAPKLLFHYYDKDFNNEADTPDNFQSRRPNTSFCFLDIRSPGLGDTAMYLCATSRVSGNTEAFFGQGTRLTVV.

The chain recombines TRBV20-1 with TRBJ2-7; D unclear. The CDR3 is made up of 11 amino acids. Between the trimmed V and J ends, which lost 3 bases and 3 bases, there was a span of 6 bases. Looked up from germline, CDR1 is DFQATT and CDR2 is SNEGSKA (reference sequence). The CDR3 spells CSASIGYEQYF. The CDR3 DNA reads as TGCAGTGCTAGTATCGGCTACGAGCAGTACTTC.

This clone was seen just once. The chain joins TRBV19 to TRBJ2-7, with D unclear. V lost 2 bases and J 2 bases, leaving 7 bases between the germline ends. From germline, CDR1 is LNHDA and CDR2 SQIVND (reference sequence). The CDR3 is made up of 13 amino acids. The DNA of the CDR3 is TGTGCCAGTAGTATAAATCAGCCCTACGAGCAGTACTTC. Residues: CASSINQPYEQYF.

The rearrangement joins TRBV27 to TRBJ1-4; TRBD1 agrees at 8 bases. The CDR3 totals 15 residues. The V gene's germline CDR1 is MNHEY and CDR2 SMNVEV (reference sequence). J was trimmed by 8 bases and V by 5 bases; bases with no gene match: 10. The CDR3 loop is CASSGWTGSGEKLFF. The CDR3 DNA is TGTGCCAGCAGTGGATGGACAGGGTCTGGGGAAAAACTGTTTTTT.

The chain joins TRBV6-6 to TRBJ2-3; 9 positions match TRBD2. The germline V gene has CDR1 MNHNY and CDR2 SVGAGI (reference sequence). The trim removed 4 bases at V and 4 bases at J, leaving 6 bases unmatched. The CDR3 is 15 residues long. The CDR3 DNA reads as TGTGCCAGCAGTTCGGGGCGGGAGGGTGCAGATACGCAGTATTTT. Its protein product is CASSSGREGADTQYF.